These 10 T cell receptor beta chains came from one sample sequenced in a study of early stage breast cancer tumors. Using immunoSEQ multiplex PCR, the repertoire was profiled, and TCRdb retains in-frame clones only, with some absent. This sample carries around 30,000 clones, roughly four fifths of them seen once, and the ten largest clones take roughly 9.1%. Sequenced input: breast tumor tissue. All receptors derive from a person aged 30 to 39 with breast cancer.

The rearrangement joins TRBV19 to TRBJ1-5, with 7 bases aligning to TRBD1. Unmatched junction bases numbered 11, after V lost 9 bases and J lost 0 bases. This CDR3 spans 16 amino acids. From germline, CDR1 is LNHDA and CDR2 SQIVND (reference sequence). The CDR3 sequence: CASKPRTGDSNQPQHF. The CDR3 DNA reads TGTGCCAGCAAACCTCGGACAGGTGATAGCAATCAGCCCCAGCATTTT. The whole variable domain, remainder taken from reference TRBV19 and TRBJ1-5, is DGGITQSPKYLFRKEGQNVTLSCEQNLNHDAMYWYRQDPGQGLRLIYYSQIVNDFQKGDIAEGYSVSREKKESFPLTVTSAQKNPTAFYLCASKPRTGDSNQPQHFGDGTRLSIL.

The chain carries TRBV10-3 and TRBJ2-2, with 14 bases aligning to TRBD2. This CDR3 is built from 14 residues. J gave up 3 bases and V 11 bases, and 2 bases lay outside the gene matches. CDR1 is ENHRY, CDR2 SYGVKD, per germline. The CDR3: CAVTSGRDTGELFF. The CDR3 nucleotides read TGTGCCGTGACTAGCGGGAGGGACACCGGGGAGCTGTTTTTT.

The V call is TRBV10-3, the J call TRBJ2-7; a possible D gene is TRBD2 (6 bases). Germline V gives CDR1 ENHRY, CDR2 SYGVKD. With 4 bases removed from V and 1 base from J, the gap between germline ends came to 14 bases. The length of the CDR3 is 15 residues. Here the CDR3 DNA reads TGTGCCATCAGTGGAACGGGAGTGCAATCCTACGAGCAGTACTTC. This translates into CAISGTGVQSYEQYF.

CDR3 nucleotide sequence: TGTGCCAGCAGTTTATTAACCGGGTTCGATGAGCAGTTCTTC. This codes for CASSLLTGFDEQFF. The rearrangement uses TRBV28 and TRBJ2-1, with D unclear. The CDR3 totals 14 residues. V shed 1 base and J shed 8 bases, with 12 bases lying between them. Germline V gene lookup returns CDR1 MDHEN and CDR2 SYDVKM.

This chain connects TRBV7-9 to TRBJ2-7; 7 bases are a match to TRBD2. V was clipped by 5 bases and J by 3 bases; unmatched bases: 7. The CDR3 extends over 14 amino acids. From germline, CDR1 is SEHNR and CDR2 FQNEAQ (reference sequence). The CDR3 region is CASSPPGTNYEQYF. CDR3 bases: TGTGCCAGCAGCCCTCCCGGGACTAACTACGAGCAGTACTTC.

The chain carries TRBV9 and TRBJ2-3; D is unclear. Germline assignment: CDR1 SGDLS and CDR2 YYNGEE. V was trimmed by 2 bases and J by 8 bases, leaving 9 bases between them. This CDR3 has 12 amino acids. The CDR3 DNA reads TGTGCCAGCAGCGTCGCCTCGGGTACGCAGTATTTT. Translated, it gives CASSVASGTQYF.

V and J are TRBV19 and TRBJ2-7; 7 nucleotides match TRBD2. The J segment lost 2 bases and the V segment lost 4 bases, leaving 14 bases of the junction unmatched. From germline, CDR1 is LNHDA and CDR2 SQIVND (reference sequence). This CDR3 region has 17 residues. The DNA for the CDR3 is TGTGCCAGTAGTAGTCGCCTTGTAGCGGGTACAACCTACGAGCAGTACTTC. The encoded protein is CASSSRLVAGTTYEQYF.

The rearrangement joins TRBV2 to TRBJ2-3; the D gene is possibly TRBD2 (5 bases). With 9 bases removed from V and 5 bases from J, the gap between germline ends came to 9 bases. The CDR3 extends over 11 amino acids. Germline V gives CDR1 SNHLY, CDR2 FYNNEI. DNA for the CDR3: TGTGCCAGTGGCGGGCTAGATACGCAGTATTTT. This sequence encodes CASGGLDTQYF.

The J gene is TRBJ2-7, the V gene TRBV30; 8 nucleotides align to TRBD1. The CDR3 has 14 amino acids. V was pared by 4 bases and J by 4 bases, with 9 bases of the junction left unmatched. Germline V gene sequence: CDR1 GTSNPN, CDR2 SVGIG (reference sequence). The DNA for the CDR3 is TGTGCCTGGAACCCCGGGACAGGAGATTACGAGCAGTACTTC. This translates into CAWNPGTGDYEQYF. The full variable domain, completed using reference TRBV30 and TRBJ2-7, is SQTIHQWPATLVQPVGSPLSLECTVEGTSNPNLYWYRQAAGRGLQLLFYSVGIGQISSEVPQNLSASRPQDRQFILSSKKLLLSDSGFYLCAWNPGTGDYEQYFGPGTRLTVT.

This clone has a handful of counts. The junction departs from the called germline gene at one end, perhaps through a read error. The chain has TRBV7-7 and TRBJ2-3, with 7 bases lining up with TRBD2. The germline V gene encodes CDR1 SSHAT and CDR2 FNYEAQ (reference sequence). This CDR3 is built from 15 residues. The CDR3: CASSFGAGEADTQYF. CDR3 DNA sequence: TGTGCTAGCAGCTTTGGCGCGGGAGAGGCAGATACGCAGTATTTT.